This T cell receptor beta chain was profiled in a study of T cell clonality in common variable immunodeficiency. Study outcomes and limitations: Fewer deletions and N-nucleotide insertions were reportedly seen in common variable immunodeficiency TCR beta sequences.

Profiled with immunoSEQ multiplex PCR; TCRdb holds only in-frame clones, not every one. The sample was found to contain approximately 58,000 clones, and every one recurs. Germline trimming cut 5 bases from V and 3 bases from J; bases unmatched to any gene: 5. Germline V CDR1 and CDR2: LNHDA, SQIVND (reference sequence). The length of the CDR3 is 15 residues. This clone appeared many times. Its antigen remains unidentified. The read ends 3 residues shy of where the CDR3 ends; the end is completed using the germline J gene. This chain connects TRBV19 to TRBJ2-2, with 8 nucleotides matching TRBD1. The sample taken for sequencing was peripheral blood mononuclear cells. This TCR came from a person aged 18-70 years in good health. CDR3 region: CASSWTGRDTGELFF. Partial CDR3 DNA: TGTGCCAGTAGTTGGACAGGGCGGGACACCGGGGAG.